These T cell receptor beta chains were read from a single sample in a study of spatial heterogeneity in lung cancer. TCRdb re-analysed the 5' RACE reads in MiXCR, keeping a single row per CDR3 protein. Of approximately 52,000 distinct CDR3 sequences in the sample, approximately 7% were seen once. The specimen comprised PBMCs, sampled at surgery. These receptors all stem from a female donor with early-stage non-small cell lung cancer. Each CDR3 is given with its conserved first and last residue. D genes are given only for firm matches. Clone size is given for some rows only: seen once, a few or many times, or a class if the clone is expanded.

CDR3 DNA,CDR3 protein,J gene,V gene,D gene,clone size,CDR3 length
TGCAGTGCCGTTCCACAGGGGCGAATCTACGAGCAGTACTTC,CSAVPQGRIYEQYF,TRBJ2-7,TRBV20-1,TRBD1,many,14
TGTGCCAGCAGCGTAGGTGTGGCTCGCCCACCCGGGGAGCTGTTTTTT,CASSVGVARPPGELFF,TRBJ2-2,TRBV9,-,many,16
TGTGCCAGCAATCCGCCGGGACGCCATGAGCAGTTCTTC,CASNPPGRHEQFF,TRBJ2-1,TRBV2,-,few,13
TGTGCCAGCAGTTTTTTGGGGAACGAGCAGTACTTC,CASSFLGNEQYF,TRBJ2-7,TRBV12-3/TRBV12-4,-,many,12
TGTGCCAGCAGCTTAGTGTATGGCTACACCTTC,CASSLVYGYTF,TRBJ1-2,TRBV7-9,-,few,11
TGTGCCAGCACCCAAAAAGAGACCCAGTACTTC,CASTQKETQYF,TRBJ2-5,TRBV7-9,-,many,11
TGCAGTGCTAGAGCGCGTAATGAGGTAAACCCTTACGAGCAGTACTTC,CSARARNEVNPYEQYF,TRBJ2-7,TRBV20-1,-,many,16
TGTGCCAGCAGCGTGAACACCGGGGAGCTGTTTTTT,CASSVNTGELFF,TRBJ2-2,TRBV9,-,-,12
TGTGCCAGCAGCGTAGCTACGAGGGGTCTGTTCGATACGCAGTATTTT,CASSVATRGLFDTQYF,TRBJ2-3,TRBV9,-,-,16
TGTGCCAGCAGCTTACTAGGGAACACTGAAGCTTTCTTT,CASSLLGNTEAFF,TRBJ1-1,TRBV7-3,-,many,13
TGCAGTGCTAGTGCGGGGATCTATGAGCAGTTCTTC,CSASAGIYEQFF,TRBJ2-1,TRBV20-1,-,many,12
TGTGCCAGCAGTTCGGGACAGATTCCAACTAATGAAAAACTGTTTTTT,CASSSGQIPTNEKLFF,TRBJ1-4,TRBV28,TRBD1,many,16
TGCAGTGCTAGGGGCCCGGGGGTCCCCCAGCATTTT,CSARGPGVPQHF,TRBJ1-5,TRBV20-1,-,many,12
TGTGCCAGCAGTTTATCAGAGAGGCAGCGGCGCTGGGCTTTCTTT,CASSLSERQRRWAFF,TRBJ1-1,TRBV28,-,many,15
TGTGCCAGCAGCTTAGCCGACCTTAGCCGAGGACAGGGCGATGGCTACACCTTC,CASSLADLSRGQGDGYTF,TRBJ1-2,TRBV5-4,TRBD1,many,18
TGTGCCAGCAGCGATGGGGCTTTGAGGGGTGCAGCTTTCTTT,CASSDGALRGAAFF,TRBJ1-1,TRBV3-1,-,-,14
TGCAGCGTTGCCCCCGGGACAGCTGGAAACACCATATATTTT,CSVAPGTAGNTIYF,TRBJ1-3,TRBV29-1,TRBD1,-,14
TGTGCCAGCAGCTTAGCGCTAAGCGGGGCCGGGGAGCTGTTTTTT,CASSLALSGAGELFF,TRBJ2-2,TRBV7-2,TRBD2,few,15
TGCACCCTCGGCCGGGCCAACACAGATACGCAGTATTTT,CTLGRANTDTQYF,TRBJ2-3,TRBV20-1,-,-,13
TGTGCCAGCACCCTGATGAACTATGGCTACACCTTC,CASTLMNYGYTF,TRBJ1-2,TRBV7-2,-,-,12
TGTGCCATCAACAGGGGGGCTGGCACAGATACGCAGTATTTT,CAINRGAGTDTQYF,TRBJ2-3,TRBV10-3,TRBD1,few,14
TGTGCCAGCAGCTTGGCCGCTAGCGGGGGTAGTAGTGAGCAGTTCTTC,CASSLAASGGSSEQFF,TRBJ2-1,TRBV5-6,TRBD2,few,16
TGTGCCAGTAGACCGACAGGGTTCGGCAATCAGCCCCAGCATTTT,CASRPTGFGNQPQHF,TRBJ1-5,TRBV19,TRBD1,many,15
TGCAGCGTTGAAGTAACTCGGGGCTACACCTTC,CSVEVTRGYTF,TRBJ1-2,TRBV29-1,-,few,11
TGTGCCAGCGGGCCAACAGGAAACATTCAGTACTTC,CASGPTGNIQYF,TRBJ2-4,TRBV12-3/TRBV12-4,-,few,12
TGTGCCAGCAGACGGGGTGGTAGCACAGATACGCAGTATTTT,CASRRGGSTDTQYF,TRBJ2-3,TRBV7-2,-,few,14
TGTGCCATCAGTGAGAGTCACGAGCAGTACTTC,CAISESHEQYF,TRBJ2-7,TRBV10-3,-,many,11
TGCAGCGTTCTGGCCAGAACGAACACCGGGGAGCTGTTTTTT,CSVLARTNTGELFF,TRBJ2-2,TRBV29-1,-,many,14